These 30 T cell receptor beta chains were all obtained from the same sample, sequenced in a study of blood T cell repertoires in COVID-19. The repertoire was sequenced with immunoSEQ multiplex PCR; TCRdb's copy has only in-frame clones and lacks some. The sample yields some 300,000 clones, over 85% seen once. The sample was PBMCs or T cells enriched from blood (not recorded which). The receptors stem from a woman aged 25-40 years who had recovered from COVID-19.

The DNA for the CDR3 is TGTGCCAGCAGCCGCAAGGGGGCCCTACTCGCGAACACCGGGGAGCTGTTTTTT. Translation: CASSRKGALLANTGELFF. The chain has TRBV7-9 and TRBJ2-2; TRBD1 agrees at 7 bases. Germline CDR1 and CDR2: SEHNR and FQNEAQ (reference sequence). The CDR3 sequence is 18 residues long. V gave up 5 bases and J gave up 0 bases; unmatched junction bases: 12. Based on the CDR3 plus reference TRBV7-9 and TRBJ2-2, the full variable domain is DTGVSQNPRHKITKRGQNVTFRCDPISEHNRLYWYRQTLGQGPEFLTYFQNEAQLEKSRLLSDRFSAERPKGSFSTLEIQRTEQGDSAMYLCASSRKGALLANTGELFFGEGSRLTVL.

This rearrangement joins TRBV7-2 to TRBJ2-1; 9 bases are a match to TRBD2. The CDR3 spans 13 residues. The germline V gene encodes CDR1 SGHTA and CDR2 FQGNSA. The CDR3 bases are TGTGCAACAAATCCTAGCGGGAAGAATGAGCAGTTCTTC. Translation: CATNPSGKNEQFF.

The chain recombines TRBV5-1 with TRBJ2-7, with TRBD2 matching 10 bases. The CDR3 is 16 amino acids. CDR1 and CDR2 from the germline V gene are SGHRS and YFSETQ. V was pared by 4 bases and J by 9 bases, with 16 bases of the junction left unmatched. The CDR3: CASSALLAGPFLVQYF. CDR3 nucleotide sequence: TGCGCCAGCAGCGCATTACTAGCGGGGCCCTTTCTGGTGCAGTACTTC.

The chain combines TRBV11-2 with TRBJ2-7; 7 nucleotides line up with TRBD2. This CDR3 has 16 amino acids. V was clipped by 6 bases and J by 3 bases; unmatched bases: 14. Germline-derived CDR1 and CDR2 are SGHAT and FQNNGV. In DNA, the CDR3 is TGTGCCAGCAGACGTCTAGCGGTACGCGGTGACTACGAGCAGTACTTC. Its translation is CASRRLAVRGDYEQYF.

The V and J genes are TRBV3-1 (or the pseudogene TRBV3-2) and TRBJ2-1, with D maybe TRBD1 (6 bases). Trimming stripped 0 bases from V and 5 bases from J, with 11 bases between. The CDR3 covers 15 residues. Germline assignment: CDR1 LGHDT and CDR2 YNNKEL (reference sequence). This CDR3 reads CASSQEWTDNNEQFF. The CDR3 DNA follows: TGTGCCAGCAGCCAAGAGTGGACAGACAACAATGAGCAGTTCTTC.

CDR3 sequence: CASSNEGGVTEAFF. The CDR3 nucleotides are TGTGCCAGTAGTAATGAAGGGGGAGTCACTGAAGCTTTCTTT. V gene TRBV19 combines with J gene TRBJ1-1; D may be TRBD1 (6 bases). Deletions cut 4 bases from V and 4 bases from J, with 13 bases between. The CDR3 loop spans 14 amino acids. Germline CDR1 LNHDA, CDR2 SQIVND (reference sequence).

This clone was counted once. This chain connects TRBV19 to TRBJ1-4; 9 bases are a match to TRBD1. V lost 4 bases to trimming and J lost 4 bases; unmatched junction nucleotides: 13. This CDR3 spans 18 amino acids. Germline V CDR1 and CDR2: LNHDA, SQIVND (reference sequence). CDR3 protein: CASSTRQGGSAGNEKLFF. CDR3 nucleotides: TGTGCCAGTAGTACTCGACAGGGGGGGTCGGCGGGTAATGAAAAACTGTTTTTT.

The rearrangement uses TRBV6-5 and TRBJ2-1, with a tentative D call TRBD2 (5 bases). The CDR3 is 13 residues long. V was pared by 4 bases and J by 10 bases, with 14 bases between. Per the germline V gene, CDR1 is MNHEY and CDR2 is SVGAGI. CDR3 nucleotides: TGTGCCAGCAGTTTCGCTGATAGCGACGAGCAGTTCTTC. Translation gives CASSFADSDEQFF.

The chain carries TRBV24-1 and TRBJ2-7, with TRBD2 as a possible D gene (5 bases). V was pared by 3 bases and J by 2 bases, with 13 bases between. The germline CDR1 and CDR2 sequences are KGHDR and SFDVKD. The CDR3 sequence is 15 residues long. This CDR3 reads CATSDHGRVAYEQYF. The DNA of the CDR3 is TGTGCCACCAGTGATCATGGGCGGGTCGCCTACGAGCAGTACTTC.

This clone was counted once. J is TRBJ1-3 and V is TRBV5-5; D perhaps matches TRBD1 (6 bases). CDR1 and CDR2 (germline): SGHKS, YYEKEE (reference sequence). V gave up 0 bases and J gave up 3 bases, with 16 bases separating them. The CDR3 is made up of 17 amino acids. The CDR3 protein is CASSLVVTGRRGNTIYF. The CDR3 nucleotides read TGTGCCAGCAGCTTGGTGGTTACAGGGCGCCGTGGAAACACCATATATTTT.

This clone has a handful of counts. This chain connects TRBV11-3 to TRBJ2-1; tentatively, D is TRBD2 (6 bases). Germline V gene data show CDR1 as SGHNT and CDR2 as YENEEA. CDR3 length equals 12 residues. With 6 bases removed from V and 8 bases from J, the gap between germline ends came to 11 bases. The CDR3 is CASSLTSHEQFF. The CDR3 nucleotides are TGTGCCAGCAGTTTAACTAGCCATGAGCAGTTCTTC. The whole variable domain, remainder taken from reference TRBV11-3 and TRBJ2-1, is EAGVVQSPRYKIIEKKQPVAFWCNPISGHNTLYWYLQNLGQGPELLIRYENEEAVDDSQLPKDRFSAERLKGVDSTLKIQPAELGDSAVYLCASSLTSHEQFFGPGTRLTVL.

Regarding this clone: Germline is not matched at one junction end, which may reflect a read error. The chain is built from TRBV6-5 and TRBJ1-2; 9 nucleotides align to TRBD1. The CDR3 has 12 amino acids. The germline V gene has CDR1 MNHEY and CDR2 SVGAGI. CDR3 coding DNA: TGCGCTACAGGGGGCGGTGGGTATGGCTACACCTTC. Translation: CATGGGGYGYTF.

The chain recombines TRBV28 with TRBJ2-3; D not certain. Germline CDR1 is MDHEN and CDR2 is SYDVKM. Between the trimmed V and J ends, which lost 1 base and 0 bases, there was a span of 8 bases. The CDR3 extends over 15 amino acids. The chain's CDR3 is CASSLFVRSTDTQYF. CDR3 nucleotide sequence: TGTGCCAGCAGTTTATTCGTCAGAAGCACAGATACGCAGTATTTT. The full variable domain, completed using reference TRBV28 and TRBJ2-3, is DVKVTQSSRYLVKRTGEKVFLECVQDMDHENMFWYRQDPGLGLRLIYFSYDVKMKEKGDIPEGYSVSREKKERFSLILESASTNQTSMYLCASSLFVRSTDTQYFGPGTRLTVL.

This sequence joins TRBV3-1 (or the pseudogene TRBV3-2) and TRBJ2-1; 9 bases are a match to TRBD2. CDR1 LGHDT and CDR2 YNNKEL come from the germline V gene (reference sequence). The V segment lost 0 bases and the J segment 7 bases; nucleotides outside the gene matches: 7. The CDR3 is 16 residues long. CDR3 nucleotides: TGTGCCAGCAGCCAAGATCTAGCGGGATTGGGAAATGAGCAGTTCTTC. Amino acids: CASSQDLAGLGNEQFF.

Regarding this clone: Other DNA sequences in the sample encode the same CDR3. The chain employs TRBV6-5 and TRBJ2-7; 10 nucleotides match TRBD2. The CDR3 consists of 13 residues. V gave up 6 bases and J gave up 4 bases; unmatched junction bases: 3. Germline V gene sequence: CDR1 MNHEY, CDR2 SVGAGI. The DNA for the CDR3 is TGTGCCAGCAGCAGGACTAGCGGATACGAGCAGTACTTC. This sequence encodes CASSRTSGYEQYF.

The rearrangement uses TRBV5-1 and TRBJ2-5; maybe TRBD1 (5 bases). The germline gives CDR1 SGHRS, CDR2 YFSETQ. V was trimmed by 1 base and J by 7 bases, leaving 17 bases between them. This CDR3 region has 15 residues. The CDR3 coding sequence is TGCGCCAGCAGCTTGTACGACGGCCTAGGGGTGACCCAGTACTTC. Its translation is CASSLYDGLGVTQYF.

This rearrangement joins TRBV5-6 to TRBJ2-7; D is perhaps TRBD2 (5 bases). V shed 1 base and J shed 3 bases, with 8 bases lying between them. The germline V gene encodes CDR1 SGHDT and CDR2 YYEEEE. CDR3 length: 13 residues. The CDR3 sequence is CASSLNRGYEQYF. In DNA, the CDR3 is TGTGCCAGCAGCTTGAACCGGGGCTACGAGCAGTACTTC.

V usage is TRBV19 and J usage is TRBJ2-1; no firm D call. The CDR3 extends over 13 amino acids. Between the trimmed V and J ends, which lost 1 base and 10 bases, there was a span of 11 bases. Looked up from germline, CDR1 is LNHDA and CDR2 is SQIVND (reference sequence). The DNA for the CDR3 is TGTGCCAGTAGTATAGGGCTTCTTATGGAGCAGTTCTTC. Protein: CASSIGLLMEQFF.

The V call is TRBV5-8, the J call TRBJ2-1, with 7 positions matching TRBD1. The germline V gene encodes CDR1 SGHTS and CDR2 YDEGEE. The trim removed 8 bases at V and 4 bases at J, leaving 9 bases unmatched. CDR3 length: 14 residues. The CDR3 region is CASTKRQGYNEQFF. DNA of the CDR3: TGTGCCAGTACCAAGAGACAGGGTTACAATGAGCAGTTCTTC.

Written as DNA, the CDR3 is TGCGCCAGCAGCCACTCGACAGGGGAAGAGACCCAGTACTTC. Protein sequence: CASSHSTGEETQYF. The V gene is TRBV4-1, the J gene TRBJ2-5, with 8 bases aligning to TRBD1. V gave up 3 bases and J gave up 3 bases; unmatched junction bases: 3. Per germline, CDR1 MGHRA and CDR2 YSYEKL. The CDR3 is 14 amino acids.

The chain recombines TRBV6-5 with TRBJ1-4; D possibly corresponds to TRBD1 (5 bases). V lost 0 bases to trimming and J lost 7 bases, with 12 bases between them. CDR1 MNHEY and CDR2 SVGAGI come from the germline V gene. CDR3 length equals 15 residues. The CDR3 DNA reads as TGTGCCAGCAGTTACTCGGGACTCGGTCGTGAAAAACTGTTTTTT. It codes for CASSYSGLGREKLFF.

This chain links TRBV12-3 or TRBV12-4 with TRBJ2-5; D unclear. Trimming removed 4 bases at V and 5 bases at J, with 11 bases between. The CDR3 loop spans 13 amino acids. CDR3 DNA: TGTGCCAGCAGTTCAGGCCCACGGGAGACCCAGTACTTC. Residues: CASSSGPRETQYF.

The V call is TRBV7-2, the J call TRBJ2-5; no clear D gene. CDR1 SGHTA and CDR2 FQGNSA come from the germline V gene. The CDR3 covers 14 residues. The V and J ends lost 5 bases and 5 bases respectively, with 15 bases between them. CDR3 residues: CASSPSPTGETQYF. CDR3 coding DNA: TGTGCCAGCAGCCCGTCCCCGACGGGTGAGACCCAGTACTTC.

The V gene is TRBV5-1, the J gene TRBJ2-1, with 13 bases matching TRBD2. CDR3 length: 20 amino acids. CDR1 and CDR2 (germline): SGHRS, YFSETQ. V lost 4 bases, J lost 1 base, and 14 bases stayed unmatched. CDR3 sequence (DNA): TGCGCCAGCAGCCCTCCACTAGCGGGAGGGCCAGGTAGGTCCTACAATGAGCAGTTCTTC. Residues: CASSPPLAGGPGRSYNEQFF.

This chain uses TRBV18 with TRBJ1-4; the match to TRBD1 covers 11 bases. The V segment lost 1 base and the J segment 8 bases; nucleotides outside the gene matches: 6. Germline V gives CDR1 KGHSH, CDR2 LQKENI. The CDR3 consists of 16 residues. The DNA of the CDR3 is TGTGCCAGCTCACCACAAGTGGGACAGGGGGGCGAAAAACTGTTTTTT. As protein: CASSPQVGQGGEKLFF.

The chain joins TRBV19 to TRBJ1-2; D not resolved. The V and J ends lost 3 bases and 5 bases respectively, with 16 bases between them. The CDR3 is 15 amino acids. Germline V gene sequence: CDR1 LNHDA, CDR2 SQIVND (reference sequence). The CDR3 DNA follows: TGTGCCAGTAGTATCCTTTCCGGGTCCGGATATGGCTACACCTTC. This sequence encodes CASSILSGSGYGYTF.

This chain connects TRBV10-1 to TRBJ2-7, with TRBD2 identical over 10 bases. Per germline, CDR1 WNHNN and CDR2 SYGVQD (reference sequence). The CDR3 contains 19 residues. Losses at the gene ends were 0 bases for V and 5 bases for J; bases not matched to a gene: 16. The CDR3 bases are TGCGCCAGCAGTGAGTCACCAGTTTTTAGCGGGAGGTATATCGACGAGCAGTACTTC. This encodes CASSESPVFSGRYIDEQYF.

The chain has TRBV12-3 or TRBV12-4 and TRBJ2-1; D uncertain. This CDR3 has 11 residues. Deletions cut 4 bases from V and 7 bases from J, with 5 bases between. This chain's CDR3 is CASSSFNEQFF. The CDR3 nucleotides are TGTGCCAGCAGTTCGTTTAATGAGCAGTTCTTC.

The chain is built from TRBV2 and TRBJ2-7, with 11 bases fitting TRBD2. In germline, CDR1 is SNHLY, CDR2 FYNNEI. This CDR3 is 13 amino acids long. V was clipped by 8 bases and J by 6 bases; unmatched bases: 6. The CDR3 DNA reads TGTGCCAGCGGGCTAGCGGGAGGAGCCGAGCAGTACTTC. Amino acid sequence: CASGLAGGAEQYF.

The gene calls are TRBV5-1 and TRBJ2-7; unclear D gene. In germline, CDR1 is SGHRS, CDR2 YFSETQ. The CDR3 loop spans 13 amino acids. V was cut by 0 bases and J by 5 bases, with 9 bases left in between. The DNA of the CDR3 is TGCGCCAGCAGCTTGGAAGAGGTCGACGAGCAGTACTTC. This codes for CASSLEEVDEQYF. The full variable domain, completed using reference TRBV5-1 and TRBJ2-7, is KAGVTQTPRYLIKTRGQQVTLSCSPISGHRSVSWYQQTPGQGLQFLFEYFSETQRNKGNFPGRFSGRQFSNSRSEMNVSTLELGDSALYLCASSLEEVDEQYFGPGTRLTVT.